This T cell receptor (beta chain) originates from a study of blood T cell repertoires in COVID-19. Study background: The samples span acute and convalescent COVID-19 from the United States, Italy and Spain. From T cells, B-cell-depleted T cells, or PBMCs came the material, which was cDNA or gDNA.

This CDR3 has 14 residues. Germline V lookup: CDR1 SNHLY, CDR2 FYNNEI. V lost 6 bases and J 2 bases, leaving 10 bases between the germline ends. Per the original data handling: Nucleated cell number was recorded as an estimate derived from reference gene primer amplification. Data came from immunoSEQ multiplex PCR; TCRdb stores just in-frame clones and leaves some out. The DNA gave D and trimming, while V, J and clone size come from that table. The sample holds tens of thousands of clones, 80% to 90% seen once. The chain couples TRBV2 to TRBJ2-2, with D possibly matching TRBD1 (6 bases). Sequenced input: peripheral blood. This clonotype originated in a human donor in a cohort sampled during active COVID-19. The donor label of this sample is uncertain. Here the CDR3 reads CASRKDRNTGELFF. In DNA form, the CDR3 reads TGTGCCAGCAGAAAGGACAGAAACACCGGGGAGCTGTTTTTT.